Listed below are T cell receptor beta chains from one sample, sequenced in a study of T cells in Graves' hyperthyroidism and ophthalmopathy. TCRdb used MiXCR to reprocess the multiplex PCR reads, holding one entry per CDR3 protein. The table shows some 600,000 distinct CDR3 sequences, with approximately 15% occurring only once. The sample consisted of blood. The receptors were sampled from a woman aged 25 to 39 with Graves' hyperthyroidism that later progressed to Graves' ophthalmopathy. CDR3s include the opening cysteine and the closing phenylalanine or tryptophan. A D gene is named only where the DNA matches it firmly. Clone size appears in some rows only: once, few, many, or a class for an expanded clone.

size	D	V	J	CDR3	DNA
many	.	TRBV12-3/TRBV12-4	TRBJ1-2	CASSLRGEARDGYTF	TGTGCCAGCAGTTTAAGGGGGGAAGCGAGAGATGGCTACACCTTC
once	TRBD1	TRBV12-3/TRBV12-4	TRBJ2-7	CASSSGDSGQGTYEQYF	TGTGCCAGCAGTTCCGGGGATTCGGGACAGGGGACCTACGAGCAGTACTTC
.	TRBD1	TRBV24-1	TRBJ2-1	CATSDPGQGSKTVQQFF	TGTGCCACCAGTGATCCAGGACAGGGATCGAAAACCGTCCAGCAGTTCTTC
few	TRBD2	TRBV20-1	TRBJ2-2	CSASLAGGVTGELFF	TGCAGTGCTAGCCTAGCGGGAGGGGTCACCGGGGAGCTGTTTTTT
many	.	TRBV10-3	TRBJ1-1	CAISESGHMNTEAFF	TGTGCCATCAGTGAGTCGGGACACATGAACACTGAAGCTTTCTTT
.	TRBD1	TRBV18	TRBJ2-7	CASSPRDRIHEQYF	TGTGCCAGCTCACCCCGGGACAGGATCCACGAGCAGTACTTC
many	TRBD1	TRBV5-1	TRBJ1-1	CASSPGQGAFSTEAFF	TGCGCCAGCAGCCCCGGACAGGGGGCATTTAGCACTGAAGCTTTCTTT
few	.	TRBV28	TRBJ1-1	CASSSYLRPATMNTEAFF	TGTGCCAGCAGTTCCTACCTCCGACCCGCCACCATGAACACTGAAGCTTTCTTT
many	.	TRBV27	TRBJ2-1	CASRSNPTDEQFF	TGTGCCAGCCGCTCCAACCCGACCGATGAGCAGTTCTTC
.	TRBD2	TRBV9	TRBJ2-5	CASSAGLAGQETQYF	TGTGCCAGCAGCGCCGGACTAGCGGGACAAGAGACCCAGTACTTC
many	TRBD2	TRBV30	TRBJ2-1	CAWSVHIGGRINEQFF	TGTGCCTGGAGTGTACACATCGGCGGGAGGATAAATGAGCAGTTCTTC
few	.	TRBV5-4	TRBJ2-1	CASKNPSSYNEQFF	TGTGCCAGCAAGAATCCGAGCTCCTACAATGAGCAGTTCTTC
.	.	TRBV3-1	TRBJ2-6	CAGSQGGRAGANVLTF	TGTGCCGGCAGCCAAGGGGGGAGGGCTGGGGCCAACGTCCTGACTTTC
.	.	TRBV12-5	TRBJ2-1	CASGLVRFVADLDNEQFF	TGTGCTAGTGGTTTGGTACGGTTTGTGGCAGATCTCGACAATGAGCAGTTCTTC
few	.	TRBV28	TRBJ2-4	CASSLKGIQYF	TGTGCCAGCAGCTTGAAGGGCATTCAGTACTTC
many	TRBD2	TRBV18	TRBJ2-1	CASSRTSGTNEQFF	TGTGCCAGCTCACGGACTAGCGGTACCAATGAGCAGTTCTTC
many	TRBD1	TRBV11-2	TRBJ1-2	CASRAGTGSRFNYGYTF	TGTGCCAGCAGGGCCGGGACAGGCTCGCGATTTAACTATGGCTACACCTTC
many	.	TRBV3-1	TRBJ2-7	CASSVRSGDEQYF	TGTGCCAGCAGCGTTAGAAGCGGAGACGAGCAGTACTTC
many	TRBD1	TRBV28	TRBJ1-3	CASTLSGTGRGNTIYF	TGTGCCAGCACCCTATCCGGGACAGGGAGGGGAAACACCATATATTTT
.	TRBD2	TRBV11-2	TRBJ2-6	CASSLTSVAGAGANVLTF	TGTGCCAGCAGCTTAACCTCTGTTGCGGGAGCTGGGGCCAACGTCCTGACTTTC
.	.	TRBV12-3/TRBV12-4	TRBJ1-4	CASNRDAGDEKLFF	TGTGCCAGCAACCGGGACGCGGGTGATGAAAAACTGTTTTTT
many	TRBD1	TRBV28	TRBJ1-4	CASRVTGGLGEKLFF	TGTGCCAGCAGGGTGACAGGGGGCCTAGGTGAAAAACTGTTTTTT
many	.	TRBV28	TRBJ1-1	CASSRTGGLGDEAFF	TGTGCCAGCAGCCGGACCGGGGGCTTGGGCGATGAAGCTTTCTTT
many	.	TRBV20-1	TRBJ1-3	CSAQTDTGNTIYF	TGCAGTGCCCAGACAGACACTGGAAACACCATATATTTT
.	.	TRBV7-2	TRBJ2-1	CASSWGAGDNEQFF	TGTGCCAGCAGCTGGGGCGCGGGTGACAATGAGCAGTTCTTC
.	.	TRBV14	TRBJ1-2	CASSQAVYLGYTF	TGTGCCAGCAGCCAGGCGGTGTATTTGGGCTACACCTTC
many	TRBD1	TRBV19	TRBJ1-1	CASSAQGAHTEAFF	TGTGCCAGTAGTGCTCAGGGGGCTCACACTGAAGCTTTCTTT
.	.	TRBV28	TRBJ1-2	CASSGSGGGARYGYTF	TGTGCCAGCAGTGGTTCGGGTGGGGGCGCGAGGTATGGCTACACCTTC
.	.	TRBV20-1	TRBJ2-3	CSATARAVTDTQYF	TGCAGTGCTACCGCCCGCGCTGTCACAGATACGCAGTATTTT
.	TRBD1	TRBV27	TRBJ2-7	CASRIIRDSSYEQYF	TGTGCCAGCAGGATAATCCGGGACAGTTCCTACGAGCAGTACTTC